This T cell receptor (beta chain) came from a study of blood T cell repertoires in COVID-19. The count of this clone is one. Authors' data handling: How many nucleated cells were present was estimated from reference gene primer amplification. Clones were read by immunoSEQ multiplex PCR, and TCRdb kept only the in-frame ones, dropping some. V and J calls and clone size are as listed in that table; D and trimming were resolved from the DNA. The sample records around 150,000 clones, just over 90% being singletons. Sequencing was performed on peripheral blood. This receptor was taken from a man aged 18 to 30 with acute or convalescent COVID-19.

CDR3: CASSLGQGAYEQYF. The DNA of the CDR3 is TGCGCCAGCAGCCTGGGACAGGGGGCTTACGAGCAGTACTTC. This chain joins TRBV4-1 and TRBJ2-7; 12 nucleotides agree with TRBD1. Trimming removed 4 bases from V and 4 bases from J; junction bases left unmatched: 2. The germline gives CDR1 MGHRA, CDR2 YSYEKL. The CDR3 spans 14 residues.